Below are 9 T cell receptor beta chains sequenced from a single sample in a study of blood T cell repertoires in COVID-19 (dated by TCRdb to the early 2020s). The library relied on the immunoSEQ multiplex PCR assay. Sourced from immuneACCESS, this table was stored by TCRdb with only in-frame sequences that have V and J called. A share of the clones is absent; for the studies checked, an unresolved V gene accounts for under half, and the remainder has no known explanation. Present in this sample are under 65,000 clones, more than 75% of which were seen just once. 5.8% of the sample is taken by the ten largest. Sequencing was done on a sample of PBMCs or T cells enriched from blood (not recorded which). Every receptor here comes from a woman between 50 and 59 years old with acute COVID-19.

CDR3 protein: CASSSGGGQETQYF. The CDR3 region has the DNA TGTGCCAGCAGCTCGGGGGGGGGACAAGAGACCCAGTACTTC. The rearrangement uses TRBV5-4 and TRBJ2-5; 8 nucleotides match TRBD2. V shed 3 bases, J shed 2 bases, and the junction held 3 bases outside the gene matches. The CDR3 has 14 amino acids. Germline CDR1 and CDR2: SGHNT and YYREEE (reference sequence).

This chain's CDR3 is CASSAASKFWVQYF. CDR3 DNA: TGTGCCAGCAGCGCCGCTAGCAAGTTTTGGGTCCAGTACTTC. This chain uses TRBV7-2 with TRBJ2-5, with TRBD2 as a possible D gene (5 bases). Germline CDR1 SGHTA, CDR2 FQGNSA. V was trimmed by 5 bases and J by 10 bases, leaving 20 bases between them. This CDR3 comprises 14 residues.

A single count supports this clone. The chain recombines TRBV19 with TRBJ2-2; 10 bases align to TRBD1. V lost 8 bases to trimming and J lost 4 bases; unmatched junction nucleotides: 4. Germline CDR1 reads LNHDA; CDR2 reads SQIVND (reference sequence). The CDR3 loop spans 14 amino acids. The CDR3 nucleotides read TGTGCCAGTGACAGGGGGCTAGGCACCGGGGAGCTGTTTTTT. Translation gives CASDRGLGTGELFF.

This rearrangement joins TRBV6-1 to TRBJ1-2; no definite D call. CDR3 length: 12 residues. The V gene lost 3 bases and the J gene lost 8 bases, with 10 bases spanning the gap. Germline CDR1 reads MNHNS; CDR2 reads SASEGT. CDR3 in DNA: TGTGCCAGCAGTGACAAAAAATTGGGCTACACCTTC. This gives the protein CASSDKKLGYTF.

The chain is built from TRBV4-1 and TRBJ2-7, with D uncertain. The CDR3 extends over 13 amino acids. Germline CDR1 MGHRA, CDR2 YSYEKL. V was shortened by 0 bases and J by 6 bases, with 9 bases between the two germline ends. The CDR3 here is CASSQEPRREQYF. The CDR3 bases are TGCGCCAGCAGCCAAGAACCGAGGCGCGAGCAGTACTTC.

The chain employs TRBV19 and TRBJ1-2; possible D gene TRBD1, 6 bases. Per the germline V gene, CDR1 is LNHDA and CDR2 is SQIVND (reference sequence). The V and J ends lost 7 bases and 4 bases respectively, with 10 bases between them. This CDR3 is 12 amino acids long. The CDR3 DNA is TGTGCCAGTAAGACGGACAGCTATGGCTACACCTTC. Translated: CASKTDSYGYTF.

J is TRBJ2-7 and V is TRBV10-3; D unclear. Trimming pared 6 bases from V and 1 base from J, leaving 13 bases between. Germline lookup yields CDR1 ENHRY and CDR2 SYGVKD. The length of the CDR3 is 14 residues. CDR3 nucleotide sequence: TGTGCCATCAGCGAGGCACTATCTTCCTACGAGCAGTACTTC. Its translation is CAISEALSSYEQYF.

The sample holds one count of this clone. This rearrangement joins TRBV2 to TRBJ1-2, with D hard to call. Germline lookup yields CDR1 SNHLY and CDR2 FYNNEI. V was pared by 5 bases and J by 5 bases, with 9 bases between. The CDR3 has 12 amino acids. The chain's CDR3 is CASSPPLYGYTF. In nucleotides, the CDR3 is TGTGCCAGCAGTCCTCCCTTATATGGCTACACCTTC. The full variable domain, rest sourced from reference TRBV2 and TRBJ1-2, is EPEVTQTPSHQVTQMGQEVILRCVPISNHLYFYWYRQILGQKVEFLVSFYNNEISEKSEIFDDQFSVERPDGSNFTLKIRSTKLEDSAMYFCASSPPLYGYTFGSGTRLTVV.

This clone was seen just once. The chain uses TRBV7-9 and TRBJ2-7; tentatively, D is TRBD2 (6 bases). The germline V gene encodes CDR1 SEHNR and CDR2 FQNEAQ (reference sequence). V lost 6 bases and J 4 bases, leaving 10 bases between the germline ends. The CDR3 has 12 residues. Written as DNA, the CDR3 is TGTGCCAGCAGAGGGACTGGATACGAGCAGTACTTC. Translation: CASRGTGYEQYF.